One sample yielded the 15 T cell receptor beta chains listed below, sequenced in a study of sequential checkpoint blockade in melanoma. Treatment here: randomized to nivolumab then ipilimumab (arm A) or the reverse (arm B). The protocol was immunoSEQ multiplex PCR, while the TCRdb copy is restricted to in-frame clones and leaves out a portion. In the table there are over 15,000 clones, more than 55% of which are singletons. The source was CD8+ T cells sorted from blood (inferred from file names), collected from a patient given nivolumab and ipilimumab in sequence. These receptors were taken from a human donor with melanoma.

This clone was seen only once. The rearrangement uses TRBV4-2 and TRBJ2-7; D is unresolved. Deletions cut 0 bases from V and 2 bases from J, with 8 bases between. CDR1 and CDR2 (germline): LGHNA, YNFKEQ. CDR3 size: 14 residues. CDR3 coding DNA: TGTGCCAGCAGCCAAGATGAAGACACCTACGAGCAGTACTTC. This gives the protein CASSQDEDTYEQYF.

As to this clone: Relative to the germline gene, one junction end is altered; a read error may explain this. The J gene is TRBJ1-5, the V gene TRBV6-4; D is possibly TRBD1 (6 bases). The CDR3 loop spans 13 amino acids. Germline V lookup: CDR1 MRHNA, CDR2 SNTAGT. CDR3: CASSYSGVQPQHF. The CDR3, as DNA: TGTGCCAGCAGTTACTCAGGGGTTCAGCCCCAGCATTTT.

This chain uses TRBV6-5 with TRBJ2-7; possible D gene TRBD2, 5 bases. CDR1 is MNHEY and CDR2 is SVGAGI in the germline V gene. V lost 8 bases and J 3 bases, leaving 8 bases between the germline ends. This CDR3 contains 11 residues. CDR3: CASGRDYEQYF. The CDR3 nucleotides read TGTGCCAGCGGCCGGGACTACGAGCAGTACTTC.

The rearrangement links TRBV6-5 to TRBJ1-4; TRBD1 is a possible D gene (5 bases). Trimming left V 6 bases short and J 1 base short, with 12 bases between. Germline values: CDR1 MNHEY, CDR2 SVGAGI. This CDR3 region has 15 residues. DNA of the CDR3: TGTGCCAGCAGCTCCGGGGGTGGAACTAATGAAAAACTGTTTTTT. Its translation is CASSSGGGTNEKLFF.

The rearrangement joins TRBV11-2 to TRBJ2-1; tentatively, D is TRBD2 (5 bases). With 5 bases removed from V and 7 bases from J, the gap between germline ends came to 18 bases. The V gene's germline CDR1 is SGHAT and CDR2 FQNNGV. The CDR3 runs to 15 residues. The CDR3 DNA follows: TGTGCCAGCAGCCGAGGTCACGCGACTACAAATGAGCAGTTCTTC. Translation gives CASSRGHATTNEQFF. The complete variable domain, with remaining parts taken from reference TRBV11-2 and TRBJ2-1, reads EAGVAQSPRYKIIEKRQSVAFWCNPISGHATLYWYQQILGQGPKLLIQFQNNGVVDDSQLPKDRFSAERLKGVDSTLKIQPAKLEDSAVYLCASSRGHATTNEQFFGPGTRLTVL.

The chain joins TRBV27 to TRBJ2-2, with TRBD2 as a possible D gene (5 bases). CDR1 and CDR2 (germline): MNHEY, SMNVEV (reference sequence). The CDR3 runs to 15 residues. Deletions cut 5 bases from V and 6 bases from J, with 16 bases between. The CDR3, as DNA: TGTGCCAGCAGTCCGGGAATACTGATTGCCGGGGAGCTGTTTTTT. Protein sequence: CASSPGILIAGELFF.

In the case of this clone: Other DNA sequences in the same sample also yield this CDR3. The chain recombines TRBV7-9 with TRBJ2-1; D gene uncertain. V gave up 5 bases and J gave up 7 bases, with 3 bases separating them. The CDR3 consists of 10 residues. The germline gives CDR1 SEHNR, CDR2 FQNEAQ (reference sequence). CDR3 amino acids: CASSQNEQFF. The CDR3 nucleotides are TGTGCCAGCAGCCAAAATGAGCAGTTCTTC. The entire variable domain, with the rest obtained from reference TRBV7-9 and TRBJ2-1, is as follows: DTGVSQNPRHKITKRGQNVTFRCDPISEHNRLYWYRQTLGQGPEFLTYFQNEAQLEKSRLLSDRFSAERPKGSFSTLEIQRTEQGDSAMYLCASSQNEQFFGPGTRLTVL.

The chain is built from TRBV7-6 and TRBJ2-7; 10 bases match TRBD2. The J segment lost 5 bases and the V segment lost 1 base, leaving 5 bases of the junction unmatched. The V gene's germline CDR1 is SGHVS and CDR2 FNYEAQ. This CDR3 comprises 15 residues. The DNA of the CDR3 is TGTGCCAGCAGCTTAGGGGCTAGCGGGAGTAACGAGCAGTACTTC. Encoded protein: CASSLGASGSNEQYF. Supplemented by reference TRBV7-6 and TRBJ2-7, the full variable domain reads GAGVSQSPRYKVTKRGQDVALRCDPISGHVSLYWYRQALGQGPEFLTYFNYEAQQDKSGLPNDRFSAERPEGSISTLTIQRTEQRDSAMYRCASSLGASGSNEQYFGPGTRLTVT.

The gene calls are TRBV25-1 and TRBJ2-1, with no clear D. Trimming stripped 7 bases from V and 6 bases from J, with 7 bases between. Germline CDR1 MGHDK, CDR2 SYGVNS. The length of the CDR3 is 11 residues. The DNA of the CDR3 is TGTGCCAGCATTCGAGCCAATGAGCAGTTCTTC. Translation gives CASIRANEQFF.

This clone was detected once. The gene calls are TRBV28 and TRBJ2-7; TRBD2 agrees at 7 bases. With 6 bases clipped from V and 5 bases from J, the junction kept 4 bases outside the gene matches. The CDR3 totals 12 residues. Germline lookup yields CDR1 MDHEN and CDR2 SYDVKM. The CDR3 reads CASRREYNEQYF. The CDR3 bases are TGTGCCAGCAGGCGGGAGTATAACGAGCAGTACTTC.

The CDR3 loop reads CASSQGGYSANTEAFF. CDR3 sequence (DNA): TGCGCCAGCAGCCAAGGGGGCTACAGCGCTAACACTGAAGCTTTCTTT. The chain links TRBV4-1 to TRBJ1-1; TRBD1 is a possible D gene (5 bases). Germline CDR1 is MGHRA and CDR2 is YSYEKL. This CDR3 comprises 16 residues. V lost 1 base and J lost 2, with 14 bases in between.

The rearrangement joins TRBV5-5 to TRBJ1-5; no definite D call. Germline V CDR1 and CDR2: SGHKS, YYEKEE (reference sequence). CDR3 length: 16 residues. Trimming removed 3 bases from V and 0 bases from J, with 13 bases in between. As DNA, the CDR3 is TGTGCCAGCAGCTCGCCGGCCGACTATAGCAATCAGCCCCAGCATTTT. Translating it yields CASSSPADYSNQPQHF.

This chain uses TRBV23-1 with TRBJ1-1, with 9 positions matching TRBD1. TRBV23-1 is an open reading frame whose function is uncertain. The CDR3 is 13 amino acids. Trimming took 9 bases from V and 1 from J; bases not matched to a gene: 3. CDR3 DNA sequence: TGCGCCAGTAGGACAGGGGAGAACACTGAAGCTTTCTTT. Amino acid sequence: CASRTGENTEAFF.

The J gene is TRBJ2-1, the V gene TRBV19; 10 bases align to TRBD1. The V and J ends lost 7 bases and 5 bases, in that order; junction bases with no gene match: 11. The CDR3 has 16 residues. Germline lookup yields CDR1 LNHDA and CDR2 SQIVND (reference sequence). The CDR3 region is CASIGRGTGDHNEQFF. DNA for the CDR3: TGTGCCAGTATCGGGAGAGGGACAGGGGATCACAATGAGCAGTTCTTC.

CDR3 residues: CASSVTGGIETQYF. CDR3 sequence (DNA): TGTGCCAGCAGCGTTACAGGGGGGATAGAGACCCAGTACTTC. The chain is built from TRBV2 and TRBJ2-5, with 8 bases lining up with TRBD1. The CDR3 extends over 14 amino acids. Germline values: CDR1 SNHLY, CDR2 FYNNEI. The V gene end was trimmed by 6 bases and the J gene end by 4 bases; junction bases not matched to a gene: 7.